Below, 4 T cell receptor beta chains from the same sample are listed, as sequenced in a study of cytomegalovirus exposure and HLA in healthy donors. PCR primers comprised 60 Vbeta and 13 Jbeta primers. The protocol was immunoSEQ multiplex PCR, while the TCRdb copy is restricted to in-frame clones and leaves out a portion. The sample carries approximately 220,000 clones, roughly 85% recorded once. The specimen was PBMCs. All receptors derive from a male donor in good health and CMV-seronegative.

This chain connects TRBV7-9 to TRBJ2-2; possible D gene TRBD2, 6 bases. CDR3 size: 14 residues. Trimming left V 5 bases short and J 1 base short, with 8 bases between. CDR1 SEHNR and CDR2 FQNEAQ come from the germline V gene (reference sequence). CDR3 coding DNA: TGTGCCAGCAGCCGTAGCGGGAACACCGGGGAGCTGTTTTTT. This encodes CASSRSGNTGELFF.

The chain links TRBV2 to TRBJ1-6, with D possibly TRBD1 on 5 matching bases. With 5 bases removed from V and 10 bases from J, the gap between germline ends came to 15 bases. CDR3 size: 14 residues. CDR1 is SNHLY and CDR2 is FYNNEI in the germline V gene. CDR3 in amino acids: CASSPGGIGSPLHF. CDR3 DNA sequence: TGTGCCAGCAGTCCGGGGGGGATAGGGTCACCCCTCCACTTT.

The chain carries TRBV28 and TRBJ2-2, with D unresolved. Germline V gives CDR1 MDHEN, CDR2 SYDVKM. Trimming shortened V by 3 bases and J by 3 bases, and 5 bases separated the two germline ends. The CDR3 has 13 residues. CDR3 in amino acids: CASSFEYTGELFF. Written as DNA, the CDR3 is TGTGCCAGCAGTTTCGAGTACACCGGGGAGCTGTTTTTT.

The rearrangement uses TRBV4-1 and TRBJ2-5; TRBD1 matches 7 bases. Germline V gene lookup returns CDR1 MGHRA and CDR2 YSYEKL. The CDR3 has 16 amino acids. V shed 3 bases and J 1 base; nucleotides not matched to a gene: 8. The CDR3 bases are TGCGCCAGCAGCCAGCTCGGCCGGGACAGCCAAGAGACCCAGTACTTC. It encodes CASSQLGRDSQETQYF.